This T cell receptor (beta chain) is drawn from a study of vaccination and CD4 T cells after COVID-19. The wider study: Comprising six males and four females, the convalescent participants counted two Hispanic individuals among them. Collection of post-COVID samples occurred a median around 94 days after diagnosis, spanning a range of 35 to 161. Researchers treated control cultures with a CEFX pool, an HIV-1 Nef pool, or no peptide.

Germline-derived CDR1 and CDR2 are SGHAT and FQNNGV. Trimming took 8 bases from V and 4 from J, leaving 21 bases between them. This CDR3 has 15 residues. Documented treatment: approximately 9-day PBMC culture with coronavirus spike peptide pools or control peptides (ViraFEST assay). Sequenced with the Oncomine TCR Beta short-read assay was DNA taken from cultured CD4+ T cells. Each CDR3 protein is one row after TCRdb ran MiXCR on the PCR reads. The table shows approximately 13,000 distinct CDR3 sequences, with less than 55% occurring only once. In the case of this clonotype: Its target is unknown.

The source material was CD4+ T cells from blood, cultured in vitro. The V call is TRBV11-2, the J call TRBJ2-7; D perhaps matches TRBD2 (6 bases). This receptor was obtained from a human donor who had recovered from COVID-19. The CDR3 spells CASGHNSGGGYEQYF. In DNA form, the CDR3 reads TGTGCCAGCGGTCATAATAGCGGCGGCGGTTACGAGCAGTACTTC.